These 18 T cell receptor beta chains were all obtained from the same sample, sequenced in a study of CD4 T cells in relation to SARS-CoV-2 and coronaviruses. Assay used: immunoSEQ multiplex PCR; TCRdb lists only in-frame clones, some missing. Of about 65,000 clones listed, 87% are singletons. Unexposed donor CD4+ T cells date from about 2011-2018, before the COVID-19 pandemic. The sequenced sample was memory CD4+ T cells from PBMCs. The receptors stem from a human donor in good health.

This clone was found once. The V and J genes are TRBV7-3 and TRBJ2-3, with a possible D match to TRBD1 (8 bases). Germline V CDR1 and CDR2: SGHTA, FQGTGA. CDR3 length: 16 residues. Trimming cost V 5 bases and J 4 bases, with 19 bases left between them. CDR3 sequence: CASSPQGAGVSDTQYF. DNA of the CDR3: TGTGCCAGCAGCCCGCAGGGGGCGGGAGTGTCAGATACGCAGTATTTT.

In nucleotides, the CDR3 is TGCGCCAGCAGCTACGTAGGACTAGCGGGAGCGGATACGCAGTATTTT. Amino acids: CASSYVGLAGADTQYF. The chain carries TRBV5-1 and TRBJ2-3; 13 nucleotides align to TRBD2. Germline V gives CDR1 SGHRS, CDR2 YFSETQ. The CDR3 runs 16 residues. V gave up 3 bases and J gave up 6 bases; unmatched junction bases: 7.

The chain couples TRBV9 to TRBJ1-1, with a weak D call TRBD1 (5 bases). Germline values: CDR1 SGDLS, CDR2 YYNGEE. The V and J ends lost 0 bases and 7 bases respectively, with 7 bases between them. The CDR3 covers 12 residues. The CDR3 region is CASSVVGGEAFF. In nucleotides, the CDR3 is TGTGCCAGCAGCGTAGTCGGGGGTGAAGCTTTCTTT.

This clone was seen only a few times. J is TRBJ2-2 and V is TRBV5-1, with 7 nucleotides matching TRBD1. CDR1 SGHRS and CDR2 YFSETQ come from the germline V gene. The CDR3 totals 15 residues. The ends lost 4 bases at V and 6 bases at J; junction bases unmatched: 9. CDR3 sequence reads: CASSQAGGQPGELFF. In DNA, the CDR3 is TGCGCCAGCAGCCAGGCAGGGGGTCAGCCCGGGGAGCTGTTTTTT.

The chain couples TRBV9 to TRBJ2-7, with TRBD1 identical over 9 bases. Germline CDR1 is SGDLS and CDR2 is YYNGEE. V lost 0 bases and J lost 4; bases outside the gene matches: 11. CDR3 size: 17 residues. The CDR3 sequence is CASSVGLTGGNLYEQYF. CDR3 nucleotide sequence: TGTGCCAGCAGCGTAGGTCTGACAGGGGGTAACCTTTACGAGCAGTACTTC.

The CDR3 spells CASSFVDEQFF. Here the CDR3 DNA reads TGTGCCAGCAGCTTCGTTGATGAGCAGTTCTTC. V is TRBV7-2 and J is TRBJ2-1; D is ambiguous. Trimming stripped 3 bases from V and 8 bases from J, with 5 bases between. Germline CDR1 and CDR2: SGHTA and FQGNSA. CDR3 length: 11 amino acids.

The genes are TRBV19 and TRBJ2-1, with TRBD2 matching over 7 bases. This CDR3 has 16 amino acids. Trimming at V came to 5 bases and at J to 1 base, leaving 8 bases not matched to a gene. Germline CDR1 and CDR2: LNHDA and SQIVND (reference sequence). This CDR3 reads CASSPTSARSYNEQFF. CDR3 in DNA: TGTGCCAGTAGTCCAACTAGCGCCCGATCCTACAATGAGCAGTTCTTC.

This chain joins TRBV7-9 and TRBJ2-1; 11 bases match TRBD1. The germline CDR1 and CDR2 sequences are SEHNR and FQNEAQ (reference sequence). The V segment lost 5 bases and the J segment 14 bases; nucleotides outside the gene matches: 11. The CDR3 spans 14 residues. The CDR3 sequence: CASSPRTGGESKFF. The DNA of the CDR3 is TGTGCCAGCAGCCCAAGGACAGGGGGCGAAAGTAAGTTCTTC.

This chain joins TRBV28 and TRBJ2-7, with a tentative D call TRBD1 (6 bases). Per germline, CDR1 MDHEN and CDR2 SYDVKM. Trimming left V 5 bases short and J 3 bases short, with 11 bases between. This CDR3 is built from 13 residues. Written as DNA, the CDR3 is TGTGCCAGCAGTCCGGGACAAGTCTACGAGCAGTACTTC. Protein sequence: CASSPGQVYEQYF.

The chain recombines TRBV7-3 with TRBJ2-3; 8 nucleotides line up with TRBD2. CDR3 length: 14 amino acids. Germline V gene data show CDR1 as SGHTA and CDR2 as FQGTGA. Trimming took 2 bases from V and 3 from J; bases not matched to a gene: 1. The CDR3 DNA reads as TGTGCCAGCAGCTTACAGCGGGGGACAGATACGCAGTATTTT. Its protein product is CASSLQRGTDTQYF.

The J gene is TRBJ2-7, the V gene TRBV28, with a possible D match to TRBD2 (6 bases). Trimming took off 7 bases at V and 4 bases at J, with 14 bases between the two ends. The CDR3 totals 13 residues. Germline CDR1 and CDR2: MDHEN and SYDVKM. CDR3 coding DNA: TGTGCCAGCAAGCTGACGGGGGAATACGAGCAGTACTTC. The encoded protein is CASKLTGEYEQYF.

This clone has a single count. The DNA of the CDR3 is TGTGCCAGCAGTGAGAGGGTACCCCGCCAGGAGTTCTTC. As protein: CASSERVPRQEFF. This rearrangement joins TRBV2 to TRBJ2-1; D perhaps matches TRBD2 (5 bases). The germline V gene has CDR1 SNHLY and CDR2 FYNNEI. The CDR3 contains 13 residues. The ends were cut back, 3 bases at V and 14 bases at J, with 17 bases in the middle.

This clone was seen once. At one of its ends the junction is not consistent with the germline gene, which may arise from a read error. The chain employs TRBV7-7 and TRBJ2-5, with 7 positions matching TRBD2. Germline loops: CDR1 SSHAT, CDR2 FNYEAQ (reference sequence). The CDR3 contains 15 residues. The CDR3 DNA reads TGTGCTAGCAGCGCCGGAGGGAGCGGGGCTGAGACCCAGTACTTC. This gives the protein CASSAGGSGAETQYF.

This chain uses TRBV4-3 with TRBJ1-3; no firm D call. This CDR3 has 15 amino acids. Deletions cut 1 base from V and 0 bases from J, with 7 bases between. Per germline, CDR1 LGHNA and CDR2 YSLEER. CDR3: CASSQATYSGNTIYF. The CDR3 region has the DNA TGCGCCAGCAGCCAAGCTACTTACTCTGGAAACACCATATATTTT.

The gene calls are TRBV5-6 and TRBJ2-5; no clear D gene. The CDR3 has 16 amino acids. Germline CDR1 is SGHDT and CDR2 is YYEEEE. The V end lost 1 base, the J end lost 1 base, and 14 bases lay between the germline ends. In nucleotides, the CDR3 is TGTGCCAGCAGCTTGTTCAGAAATCAACTCCAAGAGACCCAGTACTTC. The encoded protein is CASSLFRNQLQETQYF. The variable domain in full, with the rest retrieved from reference TRBV5-6 and TRBJ2-5, is DAGVTQSPTHLIKTRGQQVTLRCSPKSGHDTVSWYQQALGQGPQFIFQYYEEEERQRGNFPDRFSGHQFPNYSSELNVNALLLGDSALYLCASSLFRNQLQETQYFGPGTRLLVL.

J is TRBJ1-6 and V is TRBV6-1; D is uncertain. There are 17 residues in the CDR3. V was trimmed by 3 bases and J by 9 bases, leaving 21 bases between them. Looked up from germline, CDR1 is MNHNS and CDR2 is SASEGT. The CDR3 loop is CASSDTGSVVWGSPLHF. Here the CDR3 DNA reads TGTGCCAGCAGTGATACCGGATCGGTGGTCTGGGGTTCACCCCTCCACTTT.

V gene TRBV6-5 combines with J gene TRBJ1-5; 7 bases are shared with TRBD1. Germline V gives CDR1 MNHEY, CDR2 SVGAGI. Unmatched junction bases numbered 5, after V lost 6 bases and J lost 3 bases. The CDR3 runs to 14 residues. The CDR3 region has the DNA TGTGCCAGCAGCGCCGACAGGGACAATCAGCCCCAGCATTTT. Amino acids: CASSADRDNQPQHF.

CDR3 region: CASSLGVAGGSYGEQYF. In DNA form, the CDR3 reads TGCGCCAGCAGCTTGGGGGTCGCGGGCGGGAGTTATGGCGAGCAGTACTTC. V usage is TRBV5-1 and J usage is TRBJ2-7; 7 bases fit TRBD2. V was pared by 0 bases and J by 6 bases, with 15 bases of the junction left unmatched. The CDR3 is 17 amino acids. Germline V lookup: CDR1 SGHRS, CDR2 YFSETQ.